This TCR beta chain was identified in a study of regulatory T cells in long-lasting Graves disease. Study summary: The study counted Graves' disease as persistent given over 5 years of antithyroid drugs and positive TSH receptor antibodies. Study conclusions and caveats: TRBV28, TRBJ1-2 and TRBJ2-5 were segments that persistent disease favored. Blood alone, not thyroid tissue, was studied.

With 0 bases removed from V and 0 bases from J, the gap between germline ends came to 9 bases. Germline lookup yields CDR1 SGDLS and CDR2 YYNGEE. The CDR3 is 15 residues long. To note about this clonotype: No antigen is known for it.

The time point was: persistent/refractory GD, antithyroid drugs over 5 years with positive TRAb. Scientists built the TCR library using RNA that was extracted from PBMCs. American Thyroid Association guidelines were used to diagnose Graves' disease. Researchers made TCR beta libraries by using iRepertoire HTBI primers and running Arm-PCR on CDR3 regions. TCRdb re-called the multiplex PCR reads through MiXCR, storing one row per CDR3 protein. The repertoire holds 400,000 to 450,000 distinct CDR3 sequences, with about a quarter as singletons. This receptor was taken from a female donor with Graves disease. This chain joins TRBV9 and TRBJ1-1; a possible D gene is TRBD1 (5 bases). Here the sequenced sample was peripheral blood mononuclear cells (PBMCs), taken when the disease was refractory, from a patient treated with antithyroid drugs. This CDR3 reads CASSVENRMNTEAFF. The CDR3 nucleotides read TGTGCCAGCAGCGTAGAGAACAGGATGAACACTGAAGCTTTCTTT. The entire variable domain, with the rest obtained from reference TRBV9 and TRBJ1-1, is as follows: DSGVTQTPKHLITATGQRVTLRCSPRSGDLSVYWYQQSLDQGLQFLIQYYNGEERAKGNILERFSAQQFPDLHSELNLSSLELGDSALYFCASSVENRMNTEAFFGQGTRLTVV.